This note documents a single T cell receptor (beta chain) sequence. This receptor's antigen is unknown. No quality values exist for individual bases; no much larger clone is one base distant. Per the germline V gene, SGHTA is the CDR1 and FQGTGA is the CDR2. From the cysteine through the phenylalanine, the CDR3 covers 15 amino acids. The entry retains the CDR3 DNA only, 45 bases that are in frame from base 1. The V and J ends are trimmed by 3 bases and 2 bases, leaving 13 bases between them. The sample is drawn from a study of beta chain features in type 1 diabetes (dated 2018 in TCRdb). Broadly, across the study: No differences in mean age, gender distribution, total cell number or subset yield were found between patients and healthy donors. The study compared TCRB repertoires of sorted circulating CD4+ T cell subsets between recently diagnosed type 1 diabetes patients and matched healthy donors. A total of 100 million to 140 million sorted cells were examined across all samples, and the number of cells per subset was strongly correlated with RNA yield. Regulatory and stem cell-like memory subsets were isolated from only 8 patients and about eight healthy donors, whereas naive and central memory subsets came from all 28 donors.

The entire amount of isolated RNA was reverse transcribed using the High Capacity cDNA Reverse Transcription Kit, so the sequenced TCRB transcripts were expressed ones. Deep immunoSEQ sequencing was performed on naive, central memory and regulatory T cell samples, with an average of around 3.4 million total reads per sample. Sorted cells were lysed in RLT buffer and RNA was extracted with DNase-treated RNeasy Micro or Mini kits, depending on cell number. To prevent cross-contamination, every cell subset was processed on its own, while patient and healthy donor samples were processed together. TCRB sequences were amplified from cDNA with the immunoSEQ multiplex PCR, producing 87-bp fragments spanning the CDR3 region. Sequencing of the amplicons was done on the Illumina HiSeq platform. Under the source paper's analysis protocol: PCR bias was corrected computationally using synthetic template baselines, and reads within Hamming distance 2 were collapsed, with unmergeable singletons discarded. Reads were aligned against IMGT to assign V, D and J genes, CDR3 length and insertions or deletions at six rearrangement sites. Within each subset, clonotype counts were normalized to the number of sorted cells before true diversity and Gini coefficients were calculated with the tcR R package. Repertoire sharing was quantified using the overlap coefficient calculated on TCRB nucleotide sequences. Not all clones reach the TCRdb copy of this immuneACCESS table, which keeps in-frame sequences only. Checked studies attribute under half of the gap to unresolved V genes and leave the rest unexplained. V and J calls and clone size follow that table, whereas D and trimming were derived from the DNA. The sample includes 300,000 to 350,000 clones, with around 15% observed a single time. The ten largest clones add up to more than 6.5% of the sample.

What the authors observed across the whole study: The naive, central memory and regulatory TCRB repertoires appeared to resemble one another more closely among patients than among healthy donors. At VDJ recombination sites, type 1 diabetes patients had fewer insertions and more deleted nucleotides, which implies abnormalities in thymic rearrangement. Because the HLA sub-analyses included only small numbers of individuals, any influence of HLA type on TCRB rearrangement was left unresolved. In all four CD4+ subsets, TCRB CDR3 length was moderately but significantly shorter in type 1 diabetes patients. PCR may preferentially amplify shorter templates, but because patient and control samples were amplified and corrected together, any resulting skew would affect both groups equally. Sequencing cDNA rather than genomic DNA could over-represent highly expressing activated cells, although activation and CD3 levels did not differ between groups.

From each donor, a single peripheral blood sample of about 110 mL on average was drawn into heparinised tubes. A BD FACSAria II was used to sort naive, central memory, regulatory and stem cell-like memory CD4+ T cells with a panel that included CD45RO, CCR7, CD25, CD127, CD95 and CD27. Every sorted population had a purity above 95%. PBMCs were isolated right away by Lymphoprep density gradient centrifugation and were stained directly, without culture. So that batch effects would be minimized, each experiment stained and sorted samples in pairs, pairing one healthy donor with one patient. Here the chain combines TRBV7-3 and TRBJ2-5; the D region possibly corresponds to TRBD2 (6 bases align). The sequence came from a man aged 30 to 45 in good health. The sequencing sample was made of central memory CD4+ T cells from blood. The DNA sequence reads TGTGCCAGCAGCTTTATAAGCGGGCGTCAAGAGACCCAGTACTTC. This is translated as CASSFISGRQETQYF.